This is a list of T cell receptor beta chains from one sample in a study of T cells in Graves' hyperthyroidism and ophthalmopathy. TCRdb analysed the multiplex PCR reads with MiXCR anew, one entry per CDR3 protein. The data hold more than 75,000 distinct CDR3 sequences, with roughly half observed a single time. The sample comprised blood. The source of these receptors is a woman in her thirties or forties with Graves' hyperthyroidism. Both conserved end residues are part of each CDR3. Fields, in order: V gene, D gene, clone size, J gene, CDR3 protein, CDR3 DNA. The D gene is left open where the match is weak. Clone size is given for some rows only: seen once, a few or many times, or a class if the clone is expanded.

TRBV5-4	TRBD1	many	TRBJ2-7	CASSVNRDRAYEQYF	TGTGCCAGCAGCGTGAACCGGGACAGGGCCTACGAGCAGTACTTC
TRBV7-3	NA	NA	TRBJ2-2	CASSSTRNTGELSW	TGTGCCAGCAGCTCGACTAGGAACACCGGGGAGCTGTCTTGG
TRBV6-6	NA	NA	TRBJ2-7	CASSYSRGSGTYEQYF	TGTGCCAGCAGTTACTCGAGAGGAAGCGGGACATACGAGCAGTACTTC
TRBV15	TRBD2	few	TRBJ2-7	CAHPSGSYEQYF	TGTGCTCACCCTAGCGGGAGCTACGAGCAGTACTTC
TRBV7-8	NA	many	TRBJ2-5	CASNPPGLGTQYF	TGTGCCAGCAACCCCCCCGGGCTGGGGACCCAGTACTTC
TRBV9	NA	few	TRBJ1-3	CASSVALGNTIYF	TGTGCCAGCAGTGTCGCCCTGGGAAACACCATATATTTT
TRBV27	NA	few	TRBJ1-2	CATLGGAFGYTF	TGTGCCACCTTAGGAGGGGCATTTGGCTACACCTTC
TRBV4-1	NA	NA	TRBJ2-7	CASSISGGPGDEQYF	TGCGCCAGCAGTATCTCCGGAGGGCCGGGCGACGAGCAGTACTTC
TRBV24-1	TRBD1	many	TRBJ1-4	CATSDPRDREEKLFF	TGTGCCACCAGTGATCCCCGGGACAGGGAGGAAAAACTGTTTTTT
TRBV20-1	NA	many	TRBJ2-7	CSASSGNFGHEQYF	TGCAGTGCTAGTTCAGGCAACTTCGGGCACGAGCAGTACTTC
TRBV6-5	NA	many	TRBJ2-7	CASSERDIEDEQYF	TGTGCCAGCAGTGAACGGGACATCGAAGACGAGCAGTACTTC
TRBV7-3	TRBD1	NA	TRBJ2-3	CASSHPRTGDPNTQYF	TGCGCCAGCAGCCATCCCCGGACAGGGGACCCAAATACGCAGTATTTT
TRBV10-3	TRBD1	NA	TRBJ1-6	CASRQGVNSPLHF	TGTGCCAGTAGACAGGGGGTTAATTCACCCCTCCACTTT
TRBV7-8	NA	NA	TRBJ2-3	CASSQAGSGDTQYF	TGTGCCAGCAGCCAGGCGGGATCAGGGGATACGCAGTATTTT
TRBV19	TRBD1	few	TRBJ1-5	CASSVGTGVVQPQHF	TGTGCCAGTAGTGTCGGGACAGGGGTGGTTCAGCCCCAGCATTTT
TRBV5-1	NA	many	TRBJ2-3	CASTDSSTDTQYF	TGCGCCAGCACCGATTCTAGCACAGATACGCAGTATTTT
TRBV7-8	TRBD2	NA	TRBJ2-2	CASSQASGRAGGELFF	TGTGCCAGCAGCCAAGCTAGCGGGAGGGCCGGCGGGGAGCTGTTTTTT
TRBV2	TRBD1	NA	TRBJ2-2	CASTLDRGVGELFF	TGTGCCAGCACCCTCGACAGGGGGGTCGGGGAGCTGTTTTTT
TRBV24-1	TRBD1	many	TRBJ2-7	CATSDSGQGPSYEQYF	TGTGCCACCAGTGACTCGGGACAGGGTCCCTCCTACGAGCAGTACTTC
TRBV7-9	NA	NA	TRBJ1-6	CASSEAGTSSYNSPLHF	TGTGCCAGCAGCGAGGCGGGCACTAGCTCCTATAATTCACCCCTCCACTTT
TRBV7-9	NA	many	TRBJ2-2	CASSLQASNTGELFF	TGTGCCAGCAGCTTGCAGGCTTCGAACACCGGGGAGCTGTTTTTT
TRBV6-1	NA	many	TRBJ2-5	CASSEAQGGSKTQYF	TGTGCCAGCAGTGAAGCCCAGGGAGGTTCGAAGACCCAGTACTTC
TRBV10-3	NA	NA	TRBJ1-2	CAIRVEANTGEDYGYTF	TGTGCCATCAGGGTGGAGGCGAACACCGGGGAGGACTATGGCTACACCTTC
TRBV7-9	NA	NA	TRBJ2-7	CASSLVAGSSYEQYF	TGTGCCAGCAGCTTAGTCGCAGGGAGCTCCTACGAGCAGTACTTC
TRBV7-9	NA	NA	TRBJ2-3	CASSPEEFPQYF	TGCGCCAGCAGCCCCGAAGAGTTTCCGCAGTATTTT
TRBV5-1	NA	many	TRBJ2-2	CASSSGTYNTGELFF	TGCGCCAGCAGCTCCGGGACTTATAACACCGGGGAGCTGTTTTTT
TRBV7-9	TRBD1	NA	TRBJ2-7	CASSSIGQVGEQYF	TGTGCCAGCAGCTCCATCGGACAGGTAGGCGAGCAGTACTTC
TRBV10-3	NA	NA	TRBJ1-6	CAISESTGSNSPPHF	TGTGCCATCAGTGAGTCAACGGGGTCAAATTCACCCCCCCACTTT
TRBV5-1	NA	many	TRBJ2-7	CASSFYPYEQYF	TGCGCCAGCAGCTTCTACCCCTACGAGCAGTACTTC
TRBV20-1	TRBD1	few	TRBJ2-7	CSASRTGHILYEQYF	TGCAGTGCTAGCCGGACAGGGCATATCTTGTACGAGCAGTACTTC
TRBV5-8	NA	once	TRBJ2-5	CASSPSGGGEKTQYF	TGTGCCAGCAGTCCCAGTGGCGGGGGCGAGAAGACCCAGTACTTC
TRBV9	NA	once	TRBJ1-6	CASSVEPEEDSNQPLHF	TGTGCCAGCAGCGTAGAACCTGAGGAGGATAGCAATCAGCCCCTCCACTTT
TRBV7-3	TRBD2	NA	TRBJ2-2	CASSRLAGALTGELFF	TGTGCCAGCAGCAGACTAGCGGGAGCCCTCACCGGGGAGCTGTTTTTT
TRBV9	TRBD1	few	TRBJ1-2	CASGQGPNYGYTF	TGTGCCAGCGGACAGGGACCTAACTATGGCTACACCTTC
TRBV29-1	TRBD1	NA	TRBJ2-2	CSFTGARFGELFF	TGCAGCTTTACAGGGGCACGATTCGGGGAGCTGTTTTTT
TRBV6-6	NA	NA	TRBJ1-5	CASSYQYSNQPQHF	TGTGCCAGCAGTTACCAGTATAGCAATCAGCCCCAGCATTTT
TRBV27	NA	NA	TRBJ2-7	CASSISGTNPYEQYF	TGTGCCAGCAGTATCTCCGGGACAAATCCCTACGAGCAGTACTTC
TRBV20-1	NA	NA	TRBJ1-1	CSASTGQNTEAFF	TGCAGTGCTAGTACAGGGCAGAACACTGAAGCTTTCTTT
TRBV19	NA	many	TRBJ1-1	CASSISQATEAFF	TGTGCCAGTAGTATTAGTCAGGCGACTGAAGCTTTCTTT
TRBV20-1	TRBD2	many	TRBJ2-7	CSSLAGGSEQYF	TGCAGTTCACTAGCGGGAGGCAGCGAGCAGTACTTC
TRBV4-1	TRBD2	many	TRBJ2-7	CASSQDWREGLWGEQYF	TGCGCCAGCAGCCAAGATTGGCGGGAGGGCCTTTGGGGCGAGCAGTACTTC